A selection of T cell receptor beta chains follows, all from one sample in a study of T cell responses to AZD1222 COVID-19 vaccine. Sequencing used immunoSEQ multiplex PCR; TCRdb keeps in-frame clones, though not all of them. The top ten clones hold 7.9% of a sample with around 140,000 clones, approximately 85% of them seen once. Sequences were derived from peripheral blood, sampled 28 days after the second dose of the MenACWY control vaccine. These receptors were taken from an adult who received the MenACWY meningococcal vaccine as a control. The CDR3 runs from the conserved cysteine through the conserved F or W. D genes are given only for firm matches. Rows give clone size only sometimes, using once, few, many, or a class for an expanded clone.

V gene	D gene	J gene	clone size	CDR3 DNA	CDR3 protein
TRBV5-1	.	TRBJ1-2	.	TGCGCCAGCAGCTTGGACACCAACTATGGCTACACCTTC	CASSLDTNYGYTF
TRBV11-2	TRBD2	TRBJ2-1	.	TGTGCCAGCAGCTACGGACTAGAACGCAATGAGCAGTTCTTC	CASSYGLERNEQFF
TRBV15	.	TRBJ1-1	.	TGTGCCACCAGCAGAGATTGGGGGATCGCTGAAGCTTTCTTT	CATSRDWGIAEAFF
TRBV19	.	TRBJ2-2	.	TGTGCCAGTAGTTTGTCGAGTCTGGGCACCGGGGAGCTGTTTTTT	CASSLSSLGTGELFF
TRBV24-1	TRBD2	TRBJ2-3	.	TGTGCCACCAGTGATTTCCTAGCGGGGGAGACAGATACGCAGTATTTT	CATSDFLAGETDTQYF
TRBV2	.	TRBJ1-1	.	TGTGCCAGCAGTGACCGGGGAAGGGCTGAAGCTTTCTTT	CASSDRGRAEAFF
TRBV11-2	TRBD2	TRBJ2-7	.	TGTGCCAGCAGCTTCCCAAAGATCGCTAGCGGGAGAGGAAAGTACTTC	CASSFPKIASGRGKYF
TRBV3-1/TRBV3-2	.	TRBJ2-5	.	TGTGCCAGCAGCCAAGATACCCTTGGAGAGACCCAGTACTTC	CASSQDTLGETQYF
TRBV6-5	.	TRBJ1-2	.	TGTGCCTCCCAGAGGAACTATGGCTACACCTTC	CASQRNYGYTF
TRBV7-2	.	TRBJ1-2	.	TGTGCCAGCAGCCAAGAATCGACACGGGCGACTTATGGCTACACCTTC	CASSQESTRATYGYTF
TRBV25-1	.	TRBJ2-1	.	TGTGCCAGCAGAGGGGTCAACAATGAGCAGTTCTTC	CASRGVNNEQFF
TRBV11-3	.	TRBJ2-3	.	TGTGCCAGCAGCCCGCGGGAAGGGAAAGCAGATACGCAGTATTTT	CASSPREGKADTQYF
TRBV28	TRBD1	TRBJ2-4	.	TGTGCCAGCAGTGGACCGGGACAGGGGGAAAACATTCAGTACTTC	CASSGPGQGENIQYF
TRBV6-6	TRBD2	TRBJ2-1	.	TGTGCCAGCAGTTACCTAGCGGGGGGGCTTCCCAATGAGCAGTTCTTC	CASSYLAGGLPNEQFF
TRBV19	TRBD2	TRBJ2-2	.	TGTGCCAGTAGTATGTCCGGGACTACCGCCGGGGAGCTGTTTTTT	CASSMSGTTAGELFF
TRBV27	.	TRBJ1-5	.	TGTGCCAGCAGTTTATCTCGGGGCACGAATCAGCCCCAGCATTTT	CASSLSRGTNQPQHF
TRBV2	.	TRBJ1-1	.	TGTGCCAGCAGTTCCGGACCGTCCACTGAAGCTTTCTTT	CASSSGPSTEAFF
TRBV18	.	TRBJ2-7	.	TGTGCCAGCTCATTCGAAGACAGTTACGAGCAGTACTTC	CASSFEDSYEQYF
TRBV28	.	TRBJ1-6	.	TGTGCCAGCAGTTTAAGGGGTTCGCATTCACCCCTCCACTTT	CASSLRGSHSPLHF
TRBV21-1	.	TRBJ1-5	few	TGTGCCAGCAGCAACGCCGGGACAGCCTTTAGCAATCAGCCCCAGCATTTT	CASSNAGTAFSNQPQHF
TRBV3-1/TRBV3-2	TRBD1	TRBJ1-6	.	TGTGCCAGCAGCCAAAACAGGGGAAGGGAATCACCCCTCCACTTT	CASSQNRGRESPLHF
TRBV6-5	.	TRBJ1-1	.	TGTGCCACCCCCCGGAAGGGGAACACTGAAGCTTTCTTT	CATPRKGNTEAFF
TRBV7-2	.	TRBJ1-5	few	TGTGCCAGCAGCAGGGACAACAATCAGCCCCAGCATTTT	CASSRDNNQPQHF
TRBV6-1	TRBD1	TRBJ1-6	.	TGTGCCAGCAGTGAAGTGGGGAGGACAGGATCACCCCTCCACTTT	CASSEVGRTGSPLHF
TRBV19	TRBD2	TRBJ2-5	.	TGTGCCAGTAGTGCCAGGACTAGCGGGAAAGAGACCCAGTACTTC	CASSARTSGKETQYF
TRBV6-1	.	TRBJ1-5	.	TGTGCCAGCAGTGACCTAGGAAGGGGTGATCAGCCCCAGCATTTT	CASSDLGRGDQPQHF
TRBV18	.	TRBJ1-6	.	TGTGCCAGCTCACCATCAGCCCCTAATTCACCCCTCCACTTT	CASSPSAPNSPLHF
TRBV5-1	.	TRBJ2-3	.	TGCGCCAGCCTGGCCGGCCAGACTAGCACAGATACGCAGTATTTT	CASLAGQTSTDTQYF
TRBV10-2	TRBD2	TRBJ2-5	.	TGCGCCAGCAGTAGGCTAGCGGGGGGGCAAGAGACCCAGTACTTC	CASSRLAGGQETQYF
TRBV2	.	TRBJ1-2	few	TGTGCCAGCAGTCCCCCCCCAGCAGGGAAGGACTATGGCTACACCTTC	CASSPPPAGKDYGYTF
TRBV6-5	.	TRBJ2-5	.	TGTGCCAGCACCCCCCTGGGCGGGGCAGAGACCCAGTACTTC	CASTPLGGAETQYF
TRBV28	.	TRBJ1-1	many	TGTGCCAGCTCCCCGCAAGGGCTGGCAATCGCTGAAGCTTTCTTT	CASSPQGLAIAEAFF
TRBV11-3	.	TRBJ2-7	.	TGTGCCAGCAGCTTAGGTCCCGGGCAGTACTTC	CASSLGPGQYF
TRBV10-2	.	TRBJ1-3	.	TGCGCCAGCAGTGAGTTTTCCGCGTACTCTGGAAACACCATATATTTT	CASSEFSAYSGNTIYF
TRBV7-2	.	TRBJ2-7	few	TGTGCCAGCAGCTTATGGGGGGAGCAGTACTTC	CASSLWGEQYF
TRBV11-2	.	TRBJ2-1	.	TGTGCCAGCAGCTTTGTAGCTTACAATGAGCAGTTCTTC	CASSFVAYNEQFF
TRBV14	.	TRBJ1-1	once	TGTGCCAGCAGCCTTCAGACATTCGGGGACACTGAAGCTTTCTTT	CASSLQTFGDTEAFF
TRBV7-6	TRBD1	TRBJ1-4	once	TGTGCCAGCAGCCTACAGGGGGGTTATAATGAAAAACTGTTTTTT	CASSLQGGYNEKLFF
TRBV5-1	.	TRBJ1-3	few	TGCGCCAGCAGCCAGACCGCAAGCTCTGGAAACACCATATATTTT	CASSQTASSGNTIYF
TRBV24-1	.	TRBJ2-1	once	TGTGCCACCAGTAGGTCGGCGGCCTACAATGAGCAGTTCTTC	CATSRSAAYNEQFF
TRBV7-8	.	TRBJ1-5	once	TGTGCCAGCAGCTTAGTTCCCGGTTCCAATCAGCCCCAGCATTTT	CASSLVPGSNQPQHF
TRBV18	.	TRBJ2-6	.	TGTGCCAGCTCAACAGCCTCTGGGGCCAACGTCCTGACTTTC	CASSTASGANVLTF
TRBV27	TRBD1	TRBJ1-1	.	TGTGCCAGCAGTTTATTTCCGGGACAGGGTGGGAACACTGAAGCTTTCTTT	CASSLFPGQGGNTEAFF
TRBV5-6	.	TRBJ1-2	.	TGTGCCAGCAGCAGGGCCCGATGGAGTGATGGCTACACCTTC	CASSRARWSDGYTF
TRBV25-1	.	TRBJ1-2	.	TGTGCCAGCAGTGAGTTGTCTACAGCGAACTATGGCTACACCTTC	CASSELSTANYGYTF
TRBV5-6	.	TRBJ1-5	.	TGTGCCAGCACAAATCAGCCCCAGCATTTT	CASTNQPQHF
TRBV6-5	.	TRBJ1-3	few	TGTGCCAGCAGCGGGCAGGGGTTCGGGAACACCATATATTTT	CASSGQGFGNTIYF
TRBV7-2	TRBD2	TRBJ2-3	.	TGTGCCAGCAGCTTAGTGGGTAGCGGGATTGTAGATACGCAGTATTTT	CASSLVGSGIVDTQYF
TRBV7-9	TRBD1	TRBJ2-1	.	TGTGCCAGCAGCCGCCCGGACAGGGGCTCCTACAATGAGCAGTTCTTC	CASSRPDRGSYNEQFF
TRBV5-4	TRBD1	TRBJ1-1	.	TGTGCCAGCAGCTTAGAGGACAGGGTTAGCACTGAAGCTTTCTTT	CASSLEDRVSTEAFF